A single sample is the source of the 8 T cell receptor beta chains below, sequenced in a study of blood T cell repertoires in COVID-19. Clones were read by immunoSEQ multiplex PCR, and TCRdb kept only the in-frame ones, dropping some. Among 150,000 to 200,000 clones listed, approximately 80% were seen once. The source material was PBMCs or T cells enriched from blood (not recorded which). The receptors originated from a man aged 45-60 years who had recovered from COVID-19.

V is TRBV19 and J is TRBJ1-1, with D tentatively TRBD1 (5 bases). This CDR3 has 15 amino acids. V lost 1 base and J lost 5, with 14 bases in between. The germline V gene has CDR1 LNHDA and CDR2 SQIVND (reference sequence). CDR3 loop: CASSIAGQGGTEAFF. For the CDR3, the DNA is TGTGCCAGTAGTATAGCTGGGCAGGGTGGAACTGAAGCTTTCTTT. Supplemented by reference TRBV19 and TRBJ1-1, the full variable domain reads DGGITQSPKYLFRKEGQNVTLSCEQNLNHDAMYWYRQDPGQGLRLIYYSQIVNDFQKGDIAEGYSVSREKKESFPLTVTSAQKNPTAFYLCASSIAGQGGTEAFFGQGTRLTVV.

The CDR3 DNA is TGCGCCAGCAGCTGGTCGTCGGCTGGGGCCAACGTCCTGACTTTC. Residues: CASSWSSAGANVLTF. The rearrangement uses TRBV5-1 and TRBJ2-6; no definite D call. The V gene lost 3 bases and the J gene lost 2 bases, with 9 bases spanning the gap. There are 15 residues in the CDR3. Germline values: CDR1 SGHRS, CDR2 YFSETQ.

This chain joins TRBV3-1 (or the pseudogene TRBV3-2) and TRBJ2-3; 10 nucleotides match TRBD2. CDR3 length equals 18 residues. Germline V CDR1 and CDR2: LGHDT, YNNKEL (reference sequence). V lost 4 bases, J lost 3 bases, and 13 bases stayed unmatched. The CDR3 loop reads CASSLEIYQTSGTDTQYF. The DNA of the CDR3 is TGTGCCAGCAGCCTAGAGATATATCAGACTAGCGGGACAGATACGCAGTATTTT.

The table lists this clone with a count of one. As DNA, the CDR3 is TGCGCCAGCAGTTCCACCCAATCCAAGATTCCCACTTGGGGAGAAGGTGAAAAACTGTTTTTT. Amino acids: CASSSTQSKIPTWGEGEKLFF. The V and J genes are TRBV5-1 and TRBJ1-4; D gene ambiguous. There are 21 residues in the CDR3. The V end lost 5 bases, the J end lost 7 bases, and 36 bases lay between the germline ends. Per germline, CDR1 SGHRS and CDR2 YFSETQ. Combining the CDR3 with reference TRBV5-1 and TRBJ1-4 gives the whole variable domain KAGVTQTPRYLIKTRGQQVTLSCSPISGHRSVSWYQQTPGQGLQFLFEYFSETQRNKGNFPGRFSGRQFSNSRSEMNVSTLELGDSALYLCASSSTQSKIPTWGEGEKLFFGSGTQLSVL.

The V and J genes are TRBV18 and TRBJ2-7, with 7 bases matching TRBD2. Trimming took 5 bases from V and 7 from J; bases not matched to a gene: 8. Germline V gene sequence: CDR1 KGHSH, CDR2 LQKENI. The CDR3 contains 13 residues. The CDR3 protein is CASSTAGAGEQYF. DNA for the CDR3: TGTGCCAGCTCAACGGCGGGAGCGGGGGAGCAGTACTTC.

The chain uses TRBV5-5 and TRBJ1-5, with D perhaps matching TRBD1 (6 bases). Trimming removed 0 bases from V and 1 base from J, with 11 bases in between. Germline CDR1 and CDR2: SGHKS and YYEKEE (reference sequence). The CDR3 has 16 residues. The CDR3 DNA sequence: TGTGCCAGCAGCTTGGCGCAGGGGATGAGCAATCAGCCCCAGCATTTT. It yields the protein CASSLAQGMSNQPQHF.

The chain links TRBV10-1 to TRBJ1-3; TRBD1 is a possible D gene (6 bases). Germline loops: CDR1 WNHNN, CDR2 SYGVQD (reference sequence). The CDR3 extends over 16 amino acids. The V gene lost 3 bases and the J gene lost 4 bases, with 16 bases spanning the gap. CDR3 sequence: CASSETPGATGNTIYF. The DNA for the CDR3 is TGCGCCAGCAGTGAAACCCCAGGGGCGACGGGAAACACCATATATTTT.

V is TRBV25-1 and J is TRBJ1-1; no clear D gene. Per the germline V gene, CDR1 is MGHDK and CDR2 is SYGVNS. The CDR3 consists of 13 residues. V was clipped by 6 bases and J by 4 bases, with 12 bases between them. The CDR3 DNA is TGTGCCAGCAGCCTTGGGAGTGGCACTGAAGCTTTCTTT. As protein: CASSLGSGTEAFF.